This T cell receptor beta chain was recorded in a study of blood T cell repertoires in COVID-19 (dated by TCRdb to 2019 to 2021). In terms of the full investigation: The collaborator samples originated in the United States, Italy and Spain and spanned the acute and convalescent phases of COVID-19. The repertoires were made available in a free public database intended to serve as a resource for research on the immune response to SARS-CoV-2. The samples were drawn from two sources: the first 160 participants of the ongoing ImmuneRACE study, and over 1,000 subjects contributed by 6 global collaborators. Deeply sampled blood TCRbeta repertoires from subjects exposed to, actively infected with, or recovered from COVID-19 were included in the dataset. The prospective study material was composed of cDNA or gDNA derived from T cells, B-cell-depleted T cells, or PBMCs. A de-identified subject ID, COVID-19 status, age in years and sex were almost always included in the sample metadata. HLA class I and class II types, where available, came from metadata supplied by the sample provider rather than from assay-based typing.

TCRbeta CDR3 regions were amplified from genomic DNA by means of the immunoSEQ Assay, a bias-controlled multiplex PCR. In the original analysis: Nucleated cell counts per sample were estimated from amplification of reference gene primers within the assay. To quantify the absolute abundance of each unique TCRbeta CDR3 rearrangement, sequence reads were collapsed and filtered. Productive Simpson clonality was computed per sample as the square root of Simpson's diversity index over productive rearrangements. Not all clones reach the TCRdb copy of this immuneACCESS table, which keeps in-frame sequences only. Checked studies attribute under half of the gap to unresolved V genes and leave the rest unexplained. From that table come the V and J calls and clone size; the DNA was used to work out D and trimming. The sample table lists about 160,000 clones, approximately 86% of them with a count of one. In total, the top ten clones hold 3.9% of the sample.

Samples from volunteer blood donors who had recovered from COVID-19 were contributed by a second Seattle source. Collaborating institutions collected whole blood in K2EDTA tubes following their own protocols. For TCRbeta analysis, collaborator samples were shipped as frozen whole blood, as isolated PBMCs, or as DNA extracted from either sample type. Of note for this clone: Its antigen is unknown. No quality values exist for individual bases; no much larger clone is one base distant.

Overall results and qualifications from the work: Clinical and demographic metadata were provided uncurated, with the amount varying by source and participant.

Material for sequencing was peripheral blood. The origin of this receptor is a woman aged 60-70 years who had recovered from COVID-19.

This receptor has the CDR3 CATDRALIAKNIQYF. The DNA is as follows: TGTGCCACCGACAGAGCCCTTATAGCCAAAAACATTCAGTACTTC. Recombination linked TRBV24-1 to TRBJ2-4, with a weak D call of TRBD1 (5 bases match). Via the germline V gene, CDR1 is KGHDR and CDR2 SFDVKD. V loses 9 bases of germline sequence and J loses 0 bases, and the interval between the two ends is 14 bases. The CDR3 holds 15 amino acids from the cysteine to the phenylalanine. Just the 45-base CDR3 DNA is kept, in frame starting at base 1.